These 23 T cell receptor beta chains were all obtained from the same sample, sequenced in a study of regulatory T cells in long-lasting Graves disease. Investigators prepared the TCR beta libraries by applying iRepertoire HTBI primers and Arm-PCR of CDR3 regions. Each CDR3 protein is one row after TCRdb ran MiXCR on the multiplex PCR reads. The sample consists of hundreds of thousands of distinct CDR3 sequences, 15% to 20% of them appearing once. Regarding time point: newly diagnosed GD, antithyroid drugs for less than 3 months. PBMC RNA was the source of the TCR library. The data were also submitted as part of a second study, on T cells in Graves' hyperthyroidism and ophthalmopathy.

Sequenced here: peripheral blood mononuclear cells (PBMCs), sampled at new diagnosis, from a patient treated with antithyroid drugs. The receptors stem from a woman younger than 45 with Graves disease.

This clonotype was seen repeatedly, ten times or more. V and J are TRBV7-8 and TRBJ1-2; 10 nucleotides match TRBD1. Germline V gene sequence: CDR1 SGHVS, CDR2 FQNEAQ. The V and J ends lost 4 bases and 6 bases, in that order; junction bases with no gene match: 2. This CDR3 has 13 amino acids. CDR3 sequence reads: CASSSGTGDGYTF. The CDR3 nucleotides are TGTGCCAGCAGCTCGGGGACAGGGGATGGCTACACCTTC.

J is TRBJ2-4 and V is TRBV19, with D uncertain. The DNA end is a closer match to TRBJ2-7, so the J assignment may be wrong. Germline lookup yields CDR1 LNHDA and CDR2 SQIVND (reference sequence). The CDR3 runs 15 residues. CDR3 sequence: CASSIGGTAAYEQYF. The CDR3 nucleotides read TGTGCCAGTAGTATAGGGGGAACGGCCGCCTACGAGCAGTACTTC.

In the case of this clonotype: One junction end disagrees with the germline gene, perhaps due to a read error. V and J are TRBV19 and TRBJ2-7, with D possibly called TRBD1 or TRBD2 (5 bases each). The CDR3 consists of 14 residues. From germline, CDR1 is LNHDA and CDR2 SQIVND (reference sequence). In nucleotides, the CDR3 is TGTGCCGGTAGTATTTCGGGACGCTCCTACGAGCAGTACTTC. Translated, it gives CAGSISGRSYEQYF.

There are many counts of this clonotype. V and J are TRBV27 and TRBJ2-5; weak D call: TRBD2 (6 bases). The CDR3 length is 14 residues. Germline-derived CDR1 and CDR2 are MNHEY and SMNVEV (reference sequence). V shed 2 bases and J shed 4 bases, with 11 bases lying between them. In nucleotides, the CDR3 is TGTGCCAGCAGTTTACTAGCGTCTGGAGAGACCCAGTACTTC. It specifies CASSLLASGETQYF.

In the case of this clonotype: This likely stems from a read error, as it lies one base from a far larger clone. The chain has TRBV28 and TRBJ2-7, with 13 bases matching TRBD2. The CDR3 totals 16 residues. Per germline, CDR1 MDHEN and CDR2 SYDVKM. V gave up 6 bases and J gave up 7 bases; unmatched junction bases: 12. This chain's CDR3 is CASRNLLAGGPFEQYF. Written as DNA, the CDR3 is TGTGCCAGCAGAAACCTACTAGCGGGAGGGCCCTTTGAGCAGTACTTC. Complete variable domain (other parts from reference TRBV28 and TRBJ2-7): DVKVTQSSRYLVKRTGEKVFLECVQDMDHENMFWYRQDPGLGLRLIYFSYDVKMKEKGDIPEGYSVSREKKERFSLILESASTNQTSMYLCASRNLLAGGPFEQYFGPGTRLTVT.

The sample holds many counts of this clonotype. Written as DNA, the CDR3 is TGTGCCAGCAGCTCAACCACAGGGAGGATGGATGGCTACACCTTC. This encodes CASSSTTGRMDGYTF. The chain carries TRBV11-2 and TRBJ1-2; TRBD1 is a possible D gene (6 bases). V shed 4 bases and J shed 6 bases, with 18 bases lying between them. The CDR3 spans 15 residues. From germline, CDR1 is SGHAT and CDR2 FQNNGV.

There are many counts of this clonotype. The V call is TRBV9, the J call TRBJ1-2, with D tentatively TRBD1 (6 bases). The CDR3 runs to 15 residues. Trimming pared 4 bases from V and 6 bases from J, leaving 19 bases between. CDR1 and CDR2 from the germline V gene are SGDLS and YYNGEE. The CDR3 bases are TGTGCCAGCAGCCCTGGCACGACAGGAGCAAATGGCTACACCTTC. It is translated as CASSPGTTGANGYTF.

This clonotype was observed at least ten times. The chain recombines TRBV4-3 with TRBJ1-2; D is ambiguous. Germline CDR1 reads LGHNA; CDR2 reads YSLEER. The CDR3 totals 16 residues. With 1 base removed from V and 3 bases from J, the gap between germline ends came to 15 bases. The CDR3 region has the DNA TGCGCCAGCAGCCAAGCCGTCGGGGAGCGGGACTATGGCTACACCTTC. Its translation is CASSQAVGERDYGYTF.

The chain is built from TRBV4-1 and TRBJ1-6; no firm D call. The CDR3 extends over 15 amino acids. V was trimmed by 0 bases and J by 5 bases, leaving 8 bases between them. The germline gives CDR1 MGHRA, CDR2 YSYEKL. The CDR3 nucleotides are TGCGCCAGCAGCCAAGAATCTGGGGATAATTCACCCCTCCACTTT. It encodes CASSQESGDNSPLHF.

This clonotype was detected many times. The conserved phenylalanine or tryptophan is not found at the CDR3 terminus, so this likely reflects a read error. The chain recombines TRBV2 with TRBJ1-1, with 7 bases that match TRBD1. The CDR3 totals 14 residues. Per the germline V gene, CDR1 is SNHLY and CDR2 is FYNNEI. The V gene end was trimmed by 3 bases and the J gene end by 3 bases; junction bases not matched to a gene: 4. This chain's CDR3 is CASSDSGGYTEAFS. DNA of the CDR3: TGTGCCAGCAGTGATTCAGGGGGTTACACTGAAGCTTTCTCT.

This clonotype was observed many times. CDR3 sequence reads: CASTEDWDSNYGYTF. The CDR3 bases are TGTGCCAGCACCGAGGACTGGGACTCTAACTATGGCTACACCTTC. V usage is TRBV12-3 or TRBV12-4 and J usage is TRBJ1-2, with D possibly being TRBD1 (5 bases). The CDR3 contains 15 residues. Deletions cut 7 bases from V and 0 bases from J, with 15 bases between.

This clonotype has ten or more counts. V gene TRBV5-6 combines with J gene TRBJ2-7; the D is unclear. The CDR3 has 13 amino acids. The V end was cut by 1 base, the J end by 1 base, with 6 bases between. The germline V gene encodes CDR1 SGHDT and CDR2 YYEEEE. The CDR3 nucleotides read TGTGCCAGCAGCTTGCAGGTGTCCTACGAGCAGTACTTC. Amino acid sequence: CASSLQVSYEQYF.

This clonotype was seen repeatedly, ten times or more. The chain joins TRBV6-5 to TRBJ2-1; 9 bases are a match to TRBD2. The CDR3 is made up of 14 amino acids. The J segment lost 10 bases and the V segment lost 0 bases, leaving 4 bases of the junction unmatched. From germline, CDR1 is MNHEY and CDR2 SVGAGI. This CDR3 reads CASSYSTSGYEQFF. CDR3 DNA sequence: TGTGCCAGCAGTTACTCCACTAGCGGGTACGAGCAGTTCTTC.

This chain links TRBV6-1 with TRBJ1-2; tentative D call: TRBD1 (5 bases). From germline, CDR1 is MNHNS and CDR2 SASEGT. CDR3 length: 18 residues. V was trimmed by 1 base and J by 6 bases, leaving 24 bases between them. CDR3 amino acids: CASSEGGFRAGALDGYTF. The CDR3 bases are TGTGCCAGCAGTGAAGGGGGCTTCAGGGCGGGTGCTCTGGATGGCTACACCTTC.

In this sample, this clonotype turned up a few times. The chain couples TRBV7-3 to TRBJ2-2; TRBD2 matches 11 bases. The CDR3 consists of 17 residues. V shed 4 bases, J shed 5 bases, and the junction held 9 bases outside the gene matches. In germline, CDR1 is SGHTA, CDR2 FQGTGA. CDR3: CASSSRLAGPRTGELFF. The CDR3 bases are TGTGCCAGCAGCTCGCGACTAGCGGGGCCGAGAACCGGGGAGCTGTTTTTT.

Many counts were recorded for this clonotype. The chain recombines TRBV7-2 with TRBJ1-5; the match to TRBD1 covers 12 bases. V gave up 1 base and J gave up 5 bases; unmatched junction bases: 6. The CDR3 runs 17 residues. Germline-derived CDR1 and CDR2 are SGHTA and FQGNSA. CDR3 amino acids: CASSLVGTGGRDQPQHF. The CDR3 nucleotides are TGTGCCAGCAGCTTAGTAGGGACAGGGGGCCGGGATCAGCCCCAGCATTTT.

The chain is built from TRBV27 and TRBJ1-5; tentatively, D is TRBD1 (5 bases). Per germline, CDR1 MNHEY and CDR2 SMNVEV (reference sequence). The CDR3 totals 14 residues. Trimming pared 2 bases from V and 6 bases from J, leaving 11 bases between. The CDR3 sequence: CASSLRGPLQPQHF. The CDR3 nucleotides read TGTGCCAGCAGTTTAAGGGGTCCGCTTCAGCCCCAGCATTTT.

This sequence joins TRBV4-1 and TRBJ1-1, with TRBD1 as a possible D gene (5 bases). Per the germline V gene, CDR1 is MGHRA and CDR2 is YSYEKL. The CDR3 runs to 15 residues. V was shortened by 1 base and J by 1 base, with 10 bases between the two germline ends. The CDR3 region is CASSQARGGNTEAFF. The DNA for the CDR3 is TGCGCCAGCAGCCAAGCAAGGGGCGGGAACACTGAAGCTTTCTTT.

The sample holds a few counts of this clonotype. The chain couples TRBV6-1 to TRBJ1-5; 7 bases map to TRBD1. The germline V gene encodes CDR1 MNHNS and CDR2 SASEGT. There are 15 residues in the CDR3. After removal of 4 bases from V and 5 bases from J, the junction contained 8 bases not matched to a gene. CDR3 residues: CASSVNRGGDQPQHF. CDR3 in DNA: TGTGCCAGCAGTGTAAACAGGGGAGGGGATCAGCCCCAGCATTTT.

This clonotype was recorded many times. The chain carries TRBV15 and TRBJ2-7; 7 bases are shared with TRBD2. This CDR3 spans 13 amino acids. CDR1 LNHNV and CDR2 YYDKDF come from the germline V gene (reference sequence). V lost 9 bases and J lost 3; bases outside the gene matches: 8. CDR3 region: CATARRDYYEQYF. CDR3 bases: TGTGCCACAGCTAGGAGGGACTACTACGAGCAGTACTTC.

The sample holds many counts of this clonotype. V gene TRBV3-1 combines with J gene TRBJ2-7, with D tentatively TRBD2 (6 bases). Germline V CDR1 and CDR2: LGHDT, YNNKEL (reference sequence). CDR3 length: 16 amino acids. Trimming shortened V by 0 bases and J by 0 bases, and 12 bases separated the two germline ends. The CDR3 region is CASSQDRRALSYEQYF. CDR3 DNA: TGTGCCAGCAGCCAAGATAGGAGGGCCCTCTCCTACGAGCAGTACTTC.

J is TRBJ2-4 and V is TRBV7-9; 10 nucleotides line up with TRBD1. The CDR3 runs 20 residues. Germline loops: CDR1 SEHNR, CDR2 FQNEAQ (reference sequence). J gave up 1 base and V 5 bases, and 17 bases lay outside the gene matches. The CDR3 DNA reads as TGTGCCAGCAGCCATAGTTCATATAGGACAGGGGGTATCGCCAAAAACATTCAGTACTTC. Its protein product is CASSHSSYRTGGIAKNIQYF.

As regards this clonotype: This sequence may be a read error, since a much larger clone differs from it by one base. V and J are TRBV6-2 or TRBV6-3 and TRBJ1-1; D is perhaps TRBD1 (5 bases). CDR1 is MNHEY and CDR2 is SVGEGT in the germline V gene. There are 14 residues in the CDR3. The ends were cut back, 6 bases at V and 3 bases at J, with 14 bases in the middle. The CDR3 spells CASSQTVMDTEAFF. Here the CDR3 DNA reads TGTGCCAGCAGCCAGACAGTGATGGACACTGAAGCTTTCTTT.